This paragraph covers one TCR beta chain sequence. What it binds is unknown. This sample was included in a study of beta chain features in type 1 diabetes. Every isolated RNA sample was fully reverse transcribed, so sequencing captured expressed TCRB transcripts. Data came from immunoSEQ multiplex PCR; TCRdb stores just in-frame clones and leaves some out. The profile shows 100,000 to 150,000 clones, roughly 17% of them singletons. The study's findings and limits: The study found moderately but significantly shorter TCRB CDR3s in all four CD4+ subsets of Type 1 diabetes patients.

CDR1 and CDR2 (germline): SQVTM, ANQGSEA. V shed 3 bases and J shed 4 bases, with 15 bases lying between them. The CDR3 runs to 14 residues. The receptor comes from a man between 18 and 29 years old with type 1 diabetes. Sequencing input: central memory CD4+ T cells from blood. The V gene is TRBV29-1, the J gene TRBJ1-2; D unclear. The CDR3 loop is CSVDWTDSLYGYTF. In nucleotides, the CDR3 is TGCAGCGTTGATTGGACTGATTCCCTCTATGGCTACACCTTC.